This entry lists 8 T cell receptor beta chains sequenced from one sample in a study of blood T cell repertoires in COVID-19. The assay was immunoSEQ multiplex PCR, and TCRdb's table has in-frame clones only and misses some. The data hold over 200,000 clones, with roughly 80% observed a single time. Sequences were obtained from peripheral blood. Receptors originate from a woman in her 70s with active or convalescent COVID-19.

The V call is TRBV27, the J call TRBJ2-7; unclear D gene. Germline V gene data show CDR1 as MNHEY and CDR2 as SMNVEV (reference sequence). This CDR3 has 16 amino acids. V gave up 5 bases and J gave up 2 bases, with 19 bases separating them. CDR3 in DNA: TGTGCCAGCAGTCCCAGGCCACCATCAAAGGCCTACGAGCAGTACTTC. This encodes CASSPRPPSKAYEQYF.

Here the CDR3 reads CASSYTSGSAYEQYF. In DNA form, the CDR3 reads TGTGCCAGCAGTTACACTAGCGGGAGTGCTTACGAGCAGTACTTC. This chain uses TRBV6-5 with TRBJ2-7; 11 bases match TRBD2. The germline gives CDR1 MNHEY, CDR2 SVGAGI. V lost 2 bases to trimming and J lost 4 bases; unmatched junction nucleotides: 4. This CDR3 is built from 15 residues.

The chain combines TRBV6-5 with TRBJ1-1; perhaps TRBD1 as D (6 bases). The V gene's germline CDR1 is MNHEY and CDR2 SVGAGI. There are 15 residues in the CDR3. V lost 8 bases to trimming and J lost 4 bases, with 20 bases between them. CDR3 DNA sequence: TGTGCCAGCTTCGGGGGGCAACTAGAGGTCACTGAAGCTTTCTTT. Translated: CASFGGQLEVTEAFF.

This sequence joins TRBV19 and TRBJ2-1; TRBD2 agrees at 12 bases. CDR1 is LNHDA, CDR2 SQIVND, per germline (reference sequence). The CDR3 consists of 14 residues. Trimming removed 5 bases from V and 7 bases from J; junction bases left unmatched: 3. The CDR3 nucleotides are TGTGCCAGTAGTGGGCTAGCGGGAGGGAATGAGCAGTTCTTC. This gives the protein CASSGLAGGNEQFF.

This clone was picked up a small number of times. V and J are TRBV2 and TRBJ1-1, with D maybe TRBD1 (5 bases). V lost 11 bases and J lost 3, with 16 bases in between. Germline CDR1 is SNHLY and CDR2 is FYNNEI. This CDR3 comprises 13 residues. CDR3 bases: TGTGCCGGAGGGGCCCGTTCGGACACTGAAGCTTTCTTT. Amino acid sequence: CAGGARSDTEAFF.

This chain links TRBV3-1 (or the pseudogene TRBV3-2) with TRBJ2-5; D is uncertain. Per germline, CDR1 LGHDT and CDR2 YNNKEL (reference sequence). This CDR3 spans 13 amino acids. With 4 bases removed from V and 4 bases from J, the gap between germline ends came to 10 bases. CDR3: CASSPRWAETQYF. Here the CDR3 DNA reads TGTGCCAGCAGCCCAAGGTGGGCAGAGACCCAGTACTTC.

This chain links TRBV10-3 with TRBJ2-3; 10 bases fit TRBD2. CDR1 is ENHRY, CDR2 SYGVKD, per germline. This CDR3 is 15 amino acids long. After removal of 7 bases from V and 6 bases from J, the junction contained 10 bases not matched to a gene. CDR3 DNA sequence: TGTGCCATCAAGGGGAGCGGGGGGGATCTCGATACGCAGTATTTT. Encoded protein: CAIKGSGGDLDTQYF.

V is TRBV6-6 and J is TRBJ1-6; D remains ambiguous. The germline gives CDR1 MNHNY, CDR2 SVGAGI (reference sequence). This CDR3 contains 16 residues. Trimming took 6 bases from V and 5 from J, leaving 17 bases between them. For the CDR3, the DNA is TGTGCCAGCAGGGGCTTGGCTGGTTTTGATAATTCACCCCTCCACTTT. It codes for CASRGLAGFDNSPLHF.